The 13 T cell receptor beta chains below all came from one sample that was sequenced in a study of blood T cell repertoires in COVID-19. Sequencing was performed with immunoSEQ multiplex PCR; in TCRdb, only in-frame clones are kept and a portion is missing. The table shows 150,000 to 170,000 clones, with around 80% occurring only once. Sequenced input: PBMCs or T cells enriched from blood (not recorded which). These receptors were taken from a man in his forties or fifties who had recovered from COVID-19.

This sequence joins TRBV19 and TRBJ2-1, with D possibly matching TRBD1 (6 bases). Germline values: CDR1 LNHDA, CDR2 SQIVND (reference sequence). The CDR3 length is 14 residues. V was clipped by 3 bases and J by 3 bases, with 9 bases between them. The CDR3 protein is CASSIGTHYNEQFF. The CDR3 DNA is TGTGCCAGTAGTATCGGGACACACTACAATGAGCAGTTCTTC.

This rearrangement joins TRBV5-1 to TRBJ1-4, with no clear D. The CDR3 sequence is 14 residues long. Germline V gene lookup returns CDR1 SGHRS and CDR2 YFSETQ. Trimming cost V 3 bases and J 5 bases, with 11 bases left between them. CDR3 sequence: CASSSTERNEKLFF. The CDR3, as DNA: TGCGCCAGCAGCTCTACAGAAAGGAATGAAAAACTGTTTTTT.

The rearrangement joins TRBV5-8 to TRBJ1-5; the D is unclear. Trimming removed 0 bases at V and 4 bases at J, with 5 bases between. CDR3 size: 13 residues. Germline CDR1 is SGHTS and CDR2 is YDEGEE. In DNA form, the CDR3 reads TGTGCCAGCAGCTTGGCAGTAAATCAGCCCCAGCATTTT. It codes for CASSLAVNQPQHF.

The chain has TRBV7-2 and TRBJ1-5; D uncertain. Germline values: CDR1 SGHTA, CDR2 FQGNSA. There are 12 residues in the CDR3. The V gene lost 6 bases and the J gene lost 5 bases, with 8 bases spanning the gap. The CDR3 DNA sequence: TGTGCCAGCAGTTCAAATTATCAGCCCCAGCATTTT. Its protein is CASSSNYQPQHF.

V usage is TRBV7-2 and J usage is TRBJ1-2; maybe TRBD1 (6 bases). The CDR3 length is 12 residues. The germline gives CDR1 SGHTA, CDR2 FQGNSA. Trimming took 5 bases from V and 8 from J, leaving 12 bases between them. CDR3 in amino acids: CASSTGFGGYTF. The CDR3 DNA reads TGTGCCAGCAGCACAGGGTTCGGAGGCTACACCTTC.

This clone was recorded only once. This CDR3 reads CASRPGTGNSPLHF. CDR3 nucleotide sequence: TGCGCCAGCAGACCGGGGACAGGAAATTCACCCCTCCACTTT. The chain has TRBV5-1 and TRBJ1-6; 8 nucleotides match TRBD1. CDR3 length equals 14 residues. Per the germline V gene, CDR1 is SGHRS and CDR2 is YFSETQ. Trimming took 5 bases from V and 7 from J; bases not matched to a gene: 5.

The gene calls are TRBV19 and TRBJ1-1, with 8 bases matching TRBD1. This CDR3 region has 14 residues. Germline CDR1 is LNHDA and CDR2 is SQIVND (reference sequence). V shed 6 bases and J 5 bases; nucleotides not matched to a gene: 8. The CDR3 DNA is TGTGCCAGTAGCATGCAGGGGGCGATTACTGAAGCTTTCTTT. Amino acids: CASSMQGAITEAFF.

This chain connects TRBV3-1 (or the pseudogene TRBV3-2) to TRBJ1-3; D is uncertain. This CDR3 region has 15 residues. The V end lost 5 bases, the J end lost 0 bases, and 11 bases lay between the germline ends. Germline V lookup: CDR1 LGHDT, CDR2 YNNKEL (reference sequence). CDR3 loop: CASSYAGFSGNTIYF. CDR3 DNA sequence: TGTGCCAGCAGCTACGCGGGATTCTCTGGAAACACCATATATTTT.

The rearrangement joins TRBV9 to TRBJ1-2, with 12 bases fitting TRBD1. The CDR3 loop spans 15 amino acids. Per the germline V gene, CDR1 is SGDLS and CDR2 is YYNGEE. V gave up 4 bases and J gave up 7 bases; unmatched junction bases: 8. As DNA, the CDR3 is TGTGCCAGCAGCCCCCGGGACAGGGGGCTTTCTGGCTACACCTTC. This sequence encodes CASSPRDRGLSGYTF.

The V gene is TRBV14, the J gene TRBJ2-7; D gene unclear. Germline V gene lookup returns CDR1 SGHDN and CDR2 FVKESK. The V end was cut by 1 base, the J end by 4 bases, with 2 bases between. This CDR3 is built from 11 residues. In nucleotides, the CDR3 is TGTGCCAGCAGCCAAGCTTACGAGCAGTACTTC. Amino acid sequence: CASSQAYEQYF.

CDR3 in amino acids: CASSQVEGVGANVLTF. CDR3 DNA sequence: TGCGCCAGCAGCCAAGTTGAAGGGGTTGGGGCCAACGTCCTGACTTTC. The V call is TRBV4-1, the J call TRBJ2-6, with D possibly TRBD1 on 5 matching bases. CDR1 MGHRA and CDR2 YSYEKL come from the germline V gene. The length of the CDR3 is 16 residues. Trimming took 1 base from V and 3 from J, leaving 10 bases between them.

The DNA of the CDR3 is TGTGCCATCAACAATGGCGGCGACTACGAGCAGTACTTC. Protein sequence: CAINNGGDYEQYF. The gene calls are TRBV10-3 and TRBJ2-7; D remains ambiguous. The CDR3 covers 13 residues. The germline V gene has CDR1 ENHRY and CDR2 SYGVKD. V was shortened by 7 bases and J by 3 bases, with 13 bases between the two germline ends.

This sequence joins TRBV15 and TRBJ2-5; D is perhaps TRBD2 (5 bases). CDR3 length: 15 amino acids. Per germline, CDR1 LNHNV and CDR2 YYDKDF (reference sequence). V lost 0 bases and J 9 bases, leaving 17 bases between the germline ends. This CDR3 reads CATSRDNDGNGAQYF. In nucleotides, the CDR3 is TGTGCCACCAGCAGAGATAACGACGGAAACGGGGCCCAGTACTTC.